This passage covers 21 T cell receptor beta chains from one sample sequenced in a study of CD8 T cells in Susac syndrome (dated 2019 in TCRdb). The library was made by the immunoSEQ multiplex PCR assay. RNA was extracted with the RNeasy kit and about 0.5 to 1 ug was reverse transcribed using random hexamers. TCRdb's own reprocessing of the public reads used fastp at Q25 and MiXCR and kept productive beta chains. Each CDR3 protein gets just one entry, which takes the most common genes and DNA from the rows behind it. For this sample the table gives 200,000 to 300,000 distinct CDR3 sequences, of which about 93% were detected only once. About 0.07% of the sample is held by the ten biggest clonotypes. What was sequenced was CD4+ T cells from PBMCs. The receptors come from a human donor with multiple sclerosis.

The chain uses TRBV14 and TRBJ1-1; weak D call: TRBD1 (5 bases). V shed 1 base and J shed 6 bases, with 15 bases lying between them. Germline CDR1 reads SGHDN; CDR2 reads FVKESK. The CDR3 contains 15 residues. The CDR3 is CASSQAGWGMAEAFF. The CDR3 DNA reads TGTGCCAGCAGCCAAGCGGGTTGGGGGATGGCTGAAGCTTTCTTT.

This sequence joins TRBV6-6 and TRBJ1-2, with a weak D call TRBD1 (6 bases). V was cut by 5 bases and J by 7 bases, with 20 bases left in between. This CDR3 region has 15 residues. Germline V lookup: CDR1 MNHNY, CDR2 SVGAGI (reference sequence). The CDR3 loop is CASSLTTWDIGGYTF. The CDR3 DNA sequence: TGTGCCAGCAGTCTCACGACCTGGGACATTGGTGGCTACACCTTC.

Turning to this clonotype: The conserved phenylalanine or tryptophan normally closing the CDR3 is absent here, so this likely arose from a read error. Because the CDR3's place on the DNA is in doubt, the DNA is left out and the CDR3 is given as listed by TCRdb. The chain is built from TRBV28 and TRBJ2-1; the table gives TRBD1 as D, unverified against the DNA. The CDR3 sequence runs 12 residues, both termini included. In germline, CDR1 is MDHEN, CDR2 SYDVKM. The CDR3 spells CASSSPGSPVRV.

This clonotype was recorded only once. CDR3 sequence (DNA): TGTGCCAGCAGTTTGAGGGGATTTCAGCCCCAGCATTTT. Amino acids: CASSLRGFQPQHF. The chain couples TRBV27 to TRBJ1-5, with D perhaps TRBD1 (5 bases). The CDR3 loop spans 13 amino acids. Trimming removed 3 bases at V and 6 bases at J, with 9 bases between. The germline gives CDR1 MNHEY, CDR2 SMNVEV (reference sequence).

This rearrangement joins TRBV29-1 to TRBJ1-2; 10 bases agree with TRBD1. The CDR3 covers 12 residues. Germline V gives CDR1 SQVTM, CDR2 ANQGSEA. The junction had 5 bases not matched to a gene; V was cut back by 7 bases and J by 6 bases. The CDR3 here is CSAGTGEDGYTF. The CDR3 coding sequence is TGCAGCGCGGGGACAGGGGAGGATGGCTACACCTTC.

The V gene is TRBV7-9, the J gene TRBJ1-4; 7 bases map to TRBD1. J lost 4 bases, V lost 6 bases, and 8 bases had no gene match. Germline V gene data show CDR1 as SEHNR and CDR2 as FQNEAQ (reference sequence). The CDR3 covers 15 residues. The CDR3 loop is CASSRTTGYNEKLFF. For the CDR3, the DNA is TGTGCCAGCAGTCGAACGACAGGGTATAATGAAAAACTGTTTTTT.

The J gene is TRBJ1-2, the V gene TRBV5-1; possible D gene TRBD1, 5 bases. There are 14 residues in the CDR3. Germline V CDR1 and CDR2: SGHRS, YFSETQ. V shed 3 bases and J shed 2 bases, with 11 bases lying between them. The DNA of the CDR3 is TGCGCCAGCAGCTCGGGACCGGTAAACTATGGCTACACCTTC. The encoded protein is CASSSGPVNYGYTF.

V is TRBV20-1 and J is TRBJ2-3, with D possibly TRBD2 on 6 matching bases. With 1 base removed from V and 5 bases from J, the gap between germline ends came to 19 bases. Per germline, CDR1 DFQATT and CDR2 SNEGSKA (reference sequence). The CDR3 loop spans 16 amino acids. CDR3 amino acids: CSARAPTSRGGDTQYF. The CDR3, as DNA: TGCAGTGCTAGAGCCCCGACTAGTAGGGGAGGAGATACGCAGTATTTT.

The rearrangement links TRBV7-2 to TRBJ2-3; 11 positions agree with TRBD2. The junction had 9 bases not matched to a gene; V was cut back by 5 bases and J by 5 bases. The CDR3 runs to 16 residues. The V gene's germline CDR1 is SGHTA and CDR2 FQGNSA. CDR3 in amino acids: CASSPNSGGEGDTQYF. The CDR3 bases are TGTGCCAGCAGCCCCAATAGCGGGGGGGAGGGAGATACGCAGTATTTT.

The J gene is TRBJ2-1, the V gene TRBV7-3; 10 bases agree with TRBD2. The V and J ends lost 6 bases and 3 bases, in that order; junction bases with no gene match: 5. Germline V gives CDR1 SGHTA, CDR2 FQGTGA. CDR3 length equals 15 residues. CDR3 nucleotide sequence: TGTGCCAGCAGTGCCGTAGCGGGAGGCTACAATGAGCAGTTCTTC. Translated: CASSAVAGGYNEQFF.

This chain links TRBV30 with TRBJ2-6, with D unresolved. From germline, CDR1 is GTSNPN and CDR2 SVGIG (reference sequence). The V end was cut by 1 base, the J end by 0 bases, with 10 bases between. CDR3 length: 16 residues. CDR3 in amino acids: CAWSEVRPSGANVLTF. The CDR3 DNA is TGTGCCTGGAGTGAGGTCAGACCCTCTGGGGCCAACGTCCTGACTTTC.

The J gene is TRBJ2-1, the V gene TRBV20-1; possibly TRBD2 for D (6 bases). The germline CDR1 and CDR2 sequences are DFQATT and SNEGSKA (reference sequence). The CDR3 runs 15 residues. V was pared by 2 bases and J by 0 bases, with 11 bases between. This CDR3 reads CSARLRGSSYNEQFF. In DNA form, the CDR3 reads TGCAGTGCTAGACTTCGGGGGAGCTCCTACAATGAGCAGTTCTTC.

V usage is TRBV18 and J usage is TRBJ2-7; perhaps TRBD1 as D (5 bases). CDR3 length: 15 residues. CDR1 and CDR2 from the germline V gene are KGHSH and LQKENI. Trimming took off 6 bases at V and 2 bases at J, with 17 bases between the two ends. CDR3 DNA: TGTGCCAGCTCTCGACAGCTCTCTACCACCTACGAGCAGTACTTC. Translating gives CASSRQLSTTYEQYF.

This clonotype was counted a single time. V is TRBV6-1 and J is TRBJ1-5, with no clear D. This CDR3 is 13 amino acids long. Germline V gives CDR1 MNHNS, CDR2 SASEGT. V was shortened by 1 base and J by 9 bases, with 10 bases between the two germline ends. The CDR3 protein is CASSEVESRPQHF. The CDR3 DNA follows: TGTGCCAGCAGTGAAGTGGAGTCCCGGCCCCAGCATTTT.

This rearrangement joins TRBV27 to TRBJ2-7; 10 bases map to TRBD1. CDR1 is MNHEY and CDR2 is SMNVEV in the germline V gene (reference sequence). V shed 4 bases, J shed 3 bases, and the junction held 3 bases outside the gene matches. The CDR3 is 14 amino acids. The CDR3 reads CASSSGDRGYEQYF. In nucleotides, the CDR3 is TGTGCCAGCAGTTCAGGGGACAGGGGCTACGAGCAGTACTTC.

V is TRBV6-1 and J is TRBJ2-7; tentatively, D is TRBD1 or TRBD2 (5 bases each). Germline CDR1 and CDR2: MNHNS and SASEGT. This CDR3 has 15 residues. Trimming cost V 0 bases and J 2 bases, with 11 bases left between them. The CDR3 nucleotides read TGTGCCAGCAGTGAAGCGAGGGGTTCCCCCTACGAGCAGTACTTC. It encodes CASSEARGSPYEQYF.

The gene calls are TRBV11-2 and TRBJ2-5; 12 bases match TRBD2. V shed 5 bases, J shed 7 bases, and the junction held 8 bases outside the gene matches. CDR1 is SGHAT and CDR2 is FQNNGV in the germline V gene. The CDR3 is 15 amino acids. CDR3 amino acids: CASSPLAGGPRTQYF. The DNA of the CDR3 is TGTGCCAGCAGCCCCCTAGCGGGGGGGCCAAGGACCCAGTACTTC.

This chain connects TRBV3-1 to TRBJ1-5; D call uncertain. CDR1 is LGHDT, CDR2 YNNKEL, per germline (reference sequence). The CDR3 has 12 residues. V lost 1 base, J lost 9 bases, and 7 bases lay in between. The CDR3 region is CASSQVFGPQHF. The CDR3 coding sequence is TGTGCCAGCAGCCAAGTCTTTGGGCCCCAGCATTTT. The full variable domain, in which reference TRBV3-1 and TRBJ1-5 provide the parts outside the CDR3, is DTAVSQTPKYLVTQMGNDKSIKCEQNLGHDTMYWYKQDSKKFLKIMFSYNNKELIINETVPNRFSPKSPDKAHLNLHINSLELGDSAVYFCASSQVFGPQHFGDGTRLSIL.

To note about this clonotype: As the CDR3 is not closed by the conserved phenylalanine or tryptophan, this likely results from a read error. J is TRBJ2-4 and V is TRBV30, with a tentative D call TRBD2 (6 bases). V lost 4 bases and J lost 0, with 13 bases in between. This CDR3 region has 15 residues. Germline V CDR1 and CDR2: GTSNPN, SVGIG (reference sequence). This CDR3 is CAWTSGDLAKNIQYL. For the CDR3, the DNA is TGTGCCTGGACCTCGGGGGATTTAGCCAAAAACATTCAGTACCTC.

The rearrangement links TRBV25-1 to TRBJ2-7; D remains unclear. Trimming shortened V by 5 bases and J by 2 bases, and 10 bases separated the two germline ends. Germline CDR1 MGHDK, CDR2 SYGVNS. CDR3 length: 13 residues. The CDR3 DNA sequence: TGTGCCAGCAGTATAGACACCACCTACGAGCAGTACTTC. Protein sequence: CASSIDTTYEQYF.

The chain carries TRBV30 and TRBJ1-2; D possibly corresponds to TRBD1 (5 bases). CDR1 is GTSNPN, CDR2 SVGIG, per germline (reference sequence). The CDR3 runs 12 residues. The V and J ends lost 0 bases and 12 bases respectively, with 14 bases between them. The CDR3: CAWSVLEQGHTF. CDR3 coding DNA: TGTGCCTGGAGTGTACTAGAGCAGGGTCACACCTTC.